The rows below give T cell receptor beta chains drawn from one sample of a study of T cells in Graves' hyperthyroidism and ophthalmopathy. TCRdb used MiXCR to reprocess the multiplex PCR reads, holding one entry per CDR3 protein. The sample has hundreds of thousands of distinct CDR3 sequences; approximately 15% are singletons. The sample was blood. The receptors come from a woman aged 18-29 years with Graves' hyperthyroidism. Each CDR3 is given without its conserved first and last residue.

v_gene	j_gene	CDR3aa
TRBV6-2/TRBV6-3	TRBJ1-4	ASSWNEKLF
TRBV2	TRBJ1-5	ASSGPGGALGNQPQH
TRBV12-3/TRBV12-4	TRBJ2-1	ASSLGVWGRGAYNEQF
TRBV29-1	TRBJ2-6	SVRGGPGANVLT
TRBV20-1	TRBJ1-2	SASRGYT
TRBV19	TRBJ2-3	ASRENSGADTQY
TRBV28	TRBJ1-5	ASRTIKGERPQH
TRBV4-1	TRBJ2-3	ASSQEPKEGDTQY
TRBV29-1	TRBJ1-6	SVALTNQRSPLH
TRBV27	TRBJ2-1	ASSKRTSGYTNEQF
TRBV10-3	TRBJ1-1	AIRTPGQDTEAF
TRBV29-1	TRBJ2-1	ILDRGLYNEQF
TRBV12-3/TRBV12-4	TRBJ1-5	ASSLGGRQPQH
TRBV12-3/TRBV12-4	TRBJ1-4	ASSFGGKATNEKLF
TRBV19	TRBJ1-5	ASAGETSNQPQH
TRBV11-2	TRBJ1-2	ASSSDWDRNYGYT
TRBV20-1	TRBJ2-1	SARGVGEQF
TRBV5-8	TRBJ2-3	ASSLLRAGPDTQY
TRBV20-1	TRBJ1-2	SARDKGIGYT
TRBV6-1	TRBJ1-2	ASRKEALSEGYT
TRBV11-3	TRBJ2-5	ASSLEYSTQETQY
TRBV7-9	TRBJ2-3	ASSFYICSARASTDTQY
TRBV20-1	TRBJ2-3	SAKRPGETDTQY
TRBV30	TRBJ2-3	AWSDLSFSTDTQY
TRBV18	TRBJ1-1	ASSVVSTGKSTEAF
TRBV27	TRBJ1-2	ASSSQGGYT
TRBV11-2	TRBJ2-5	ASSLDSKDRGDETQY
TRBV5-1	TRBJ2-7	ASSLDFRTVWEQY
TRBV19	TRBJ1-4	ASSSTRRVHEKLF
TRBV29-1	TRBJ2-5	SVLSGGETQY
TRBV6-2/TRBV6-3	TRBJ2-7	ASSYPTYEQY
TRBV5-1	TRBJ1-3	ASSAREVSTGNTIY
TRBV7-2	TRBJ1-2	ASSHPGTVSGYT
TRBV25-1	TRBJ2-7	ASSEGGAAGYEQY
TRBV20-1	TRBJ2-7	SARTGVSSSYEQY